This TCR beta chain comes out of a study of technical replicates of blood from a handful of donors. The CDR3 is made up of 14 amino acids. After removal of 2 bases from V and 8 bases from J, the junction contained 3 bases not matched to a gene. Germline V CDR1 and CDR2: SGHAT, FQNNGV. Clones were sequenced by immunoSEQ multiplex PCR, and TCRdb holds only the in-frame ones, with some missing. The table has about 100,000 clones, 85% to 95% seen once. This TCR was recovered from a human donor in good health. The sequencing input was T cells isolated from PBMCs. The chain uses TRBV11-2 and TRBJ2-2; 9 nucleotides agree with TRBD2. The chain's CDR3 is CASSLIAGAGELFF. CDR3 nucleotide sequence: TGTGCCAGCAGCTTAATAGCGGGAGCTGGGGAGCTGTTTTTT.